The TCR beta chain described here comes from a study of technical replicates of blood from several donors. Assay: immunoSEQ multiplex PCR; the TCRdb copy retains only in-frame clones and omits some. The sample has about 50,000 clones; 92% are singletons. The material sequenced was PBMCs. The TCR comes from a human donor in good health. Some clones in this sample may be carry-over from other donors' samples.

The CDR3 protein is CASSWIGQWTEAFF. The DNA of the CDR3 is TGCGCCAGCAGCTGGATTGGACAGTGGACTGAAGCTTTCTTT. J is TRBJ1-1 and V is TRBV5-1; D possibly corresponds to TRBD1 (6 bases). The V gene lost 3 bases and the J gene lost 5 bases, with 14 bases spanning the gap. The germline V gene encodes CDR1 SGHRS and CDR2 YFSETQ. The CDR3 totals 14 residues. The complete variable domain, with remaining parts taken from reference TRBV5-1 and TRBJ1-1, reads KAGVTQTPRYLIKTRGQQVTLSCSPISGHRSVSWYQQTPGQGLQFLFEYFSETQRNKGNFPGRFSGRQFSNSRSEMNVSTLELGDSALYLCASSWIGQWTEAFFGQGTRLTVV.